This entry lists 17 T cell receptor beta chains sequenced from one sample in a study of T cell changes during pregnancy in multiple sclerosis. The repertoire was sequenced with immunoSEQ multiplex PCR; TCRdb's copy has only in-frame clones and lacks some. The profile shows 20,000 or so clones, 86% of them singletons. This material consisted of CD8+ T cells from peripheral blood mononuclear cells, taken in the third trimester of pregnancy. The receptor set was obtained from a female donor in good health, enrolled as a control in a pregnancy study.

This rearrangement joins TRBV19 to TRBJ1-5; maybe TRBD1 (5 bases). From germline, CDR1 is LNHDA and CDR2 SQIVND (reference sequence). The V gene lost 1 base and the J gene lost 7 bases, with 14 bases spanning the gap. There are 15 residues in the CDR3. This CDR3 reads CASSIGPRVVQPQHF. The CDR3 DNA reads as TGTGCCAGTAGTATAGGGCCCAGGGTCGTCCAGCCCCAGCATTTT.

A note on this clone: A junction boundary mismatches the germline segment, possibly from a read error. As DNA, the CDR3 is TGTGCTAGCAGCCCGGGACAGGGGGTGCAGACCCAGTACTTC. Translating gives CASSPGQGVQTQYF. This chain links TRBV7-7 with TRBJ2-5; 11 nucleotides line up with TRBD1. CDR1 and CDR2 (germline): SSHAT, FNYEAQ (reference sequence). The CDR3 runs 14 residues.

As for this clone: This specimen includes other DNA sequences encoding the same CDR3. The V and J genes are TRBV7-9 and TRBJ1-1, with D perhaps matching TRBD1 (5 bases). The V gene lost 5 bases and the J gene lost 4 bases, with 11 bases spanning the gap. Germline lookup yields CDR1 SEHNR and CDR2 FQNEAQ (reference sequence). The CDR3 runs to 13 residues. The CDR3 reads CASSPQGGTEAFF. The CDR3 DNA follows: TGTGCCAGCAGCCCTCAGGGAGGCACTGAAGCTTTCTTT.

This clone has a single count. The V and J genes are TRBV13 and TRBJ2-2; 11 bases line up with TRBD2. Germline CDR1 PRHDT, CDR2 FYEKMQ (reference sequence). The CDR3 consists of 15 residues. After removal of 3 bases from V and 6 bases from J, the junction contained 3 bases not matched to a gene. CDR3 in DNA: TGTGCCAGCAGCTTGGGGACTAGCGGCGCCGGGGAGCTGTTTTTT. Protein sequence: CASSLGTSGAGELFF.

The V call is TRBV4-3, the J call TRBJ1-2, with a weak D call TRBD1 (6 bases). CDR1 is LGHNA, CDR2 YSLEER, per germline. V gave up 2 bases and J gave up 4 bases, with 14 bases separating them. This CDR3 comprises 15 residues. In DNA form, the CDR3 reads TGCGCCAGCAGCCAAATGGGGGCTTCTTTCTATGGCTACACCTTC. Amino acid sequence: CASSQMGASFYGYTF.

This rearrangement joins TRBV4-3 to TRBJ2-2; the match to TRBD1 covers 7 bases. There are 16 residues in the CDR3. J was trimmed by 3 bases and V by 4 bases; bases with no gene match: 8. The V gene's germline CDR1 is LGHNA and CDR2 YSLEER. CDR3 residues: CASSLVTGFDTGELFF. The CDR3 DNA is TGCGCCAGCAGCCTCGTGACAGGGTTCGACACCGGGGAGCTGTTTTTT.

The chain uses TRBV7-3 and TRBJ2-5, with 8 bases fitting TRBD1. The length of the CDR3 is 14 residues. The germline CDR1 and CDR2 sequences are SGHTA and FQGTGA. The V and J ends lost 5 bases and 2 bases, in that order; junction bases with no gene match: 4. The DNA for the CDR3 is TGTGCCAGCAGCGCCACAGGGGGACAAGAGACCCAGTACTTC. Protein sequence: CASSATGGQETQYF.

The chain links TRBV6-5 to TRBJ2-2; no firm D call. The germline gives CDR1 MNHEY, CDR2 SVGAGI. This CDR3 spans 13 amino acids. The V gene lost 6 bases and the J gene lost 6 bases, with 11 bases spanning the gap. For the CDR3, the DNA is TGTGCCAGCAGACAGTACGCCCCCGGGGAGCTGTTTTTT. It specifies CASRQYAPGELFF.

DNA for the CDR3: TGTGCCAGCAGCTTAGAGACGGGCTCCTACGAGCAGTACTTC. Encoded protein: CASSLETGSYEQYF. The chain employs TRBV7-6 and TRBJ2-7; no reliable D call. CDR1 and CDR2 from the germline V gene are SGHVS and FNYEAQ. The CDR3 extends over 14 amino acids. Trimming cost V 1 base and J 0 bases, with 7 bases left between them.

In this sample, this clone turned up once. The chain is built from TRBV7-9 and TRBJ2-3, with 11 positions matching TRBD2. V trimming: 5 bases; J trimming: 2 bases; junction bases outside the gene matches: 6. The V gene's germline CDR1 is SEHNR and CDR2 FQNEAQ (reference sequence). CDR3 length: 16 residues. This CDR3 reads CASSHLTSGDTDTQYF. The CDR3 DNA is TGTGCCAGCAGCCACCTGACTAGCGGGGACACAGATACGCAGTATTTT. The full variable domain, with the rest looked up from reference TRBV7-9 and TRBJ2-3, is DTGVSQNPRHKITKRGQNVTFRCDPISEHNRLYWYRQTLGQGPEFLTYFQNEAQLEKSRLLSDRFSAERPKGSFSTLEIQRTEQGDSAMYLCASSHLTSGDTDTQYFGPGTRLTVL.

The chain is built from TRBV4-3 and TRBJ2-2, with 8 bases lining up with TRBD1. Germline CDR1 and CDR2: LGHNA and YSLEER. V was pared by 0 bases and J by 7 bases, with 7 bases of the junction left unmatched. The CDR3 spans 16 residues. CDR3 nucleotides: TGCGCCAGCAGCCAAGATCAGGGGGCGCGATTCGGGGAGCTGTTTTTT. Protein product: CASSQDQGARFGELFF.

The rearrangement joins TRBV5-6 to TRBJ1-2; a possible D gene is TRBD1 (5 bases). The CDR3 is 14 residues long. The germline V gene encodes CDR1 SGHDT and CDR2 YYEEEE. V lost 2 bases and J lost 5, with 13 bases in between. The CDR3 loop reads CASSLSGGVYGYTF. CDR3 in DNA: TGTGCCAGCAGCTTATCGGGAGGGGTTTATGGCTACACCTTC. Using reference TRBV5-6 and TRBJ1-2 for the parts outside the CDR3, the full variable domain is DAGVTQSPTHLIKTRGQQVTLRCSPKSGHDTVSWYQQALGQGPQFIFQYYEEEERQRGNFPDRFSGHQFPNYSSELNVNALLLGDSALYLCASSLSGGVYGYTFGSGTRLTVV.

This clone was seen just once. V is TRBV11-2 and J is TRBJ1-3, with TRBD1 as a possible D gene (5 bases). Trimming removed 4 bases from V and 0 bases from J, with 10 bases in between. In germline, CDR1 is SGHAT, CDR2 FQNNGV. The CDR3 is 15 residues long. The CDR3: CASSSLGASGNTIYF. CDR3 in DNA: TGTGCCAGCAGCTCCCTAGGGGCCTCTGGAAACACCATATATTTT.

The table lists this clone with a few counts. The gene calls are TRBV9 and TRBJ1-5, with a possible D match to TRBD1 (6 bases). The CDR3 loop spans 14 amino acids. The germline V gene encodes CDR1 SGDLS and CDR2 YYNGEE. Trimming removed 0 bases at V and 4 bases at J, with 8 bases between. In nucleotides, the CDR3 is TGTGCCAGCAGCGTAGGAGGGGGAAATCAGCCCCAGCATTTT. This encodes CASSVGGGNQPQHF.

The CDR3 loop is CASSHAGVQGYTF. The CDR3 DNA is TGCGCCAGCAGCCATGCCGGGGTTCAGGGCTACACCTTC. This chain joins TRBV4-3 and TRBJ1-2; D is uncertain. Germline CDR1 is LGHNA and CDR2 is YSLEER. The CDR3 is 13 amino acids. V was clipped by 3 bases and J by 8 bases, with 13 bases between them.

The chain uses TRBV27 and TRBJ1-1, with 7 positions matching TRBD1. CDR1 and CDR2 from the germline V gene are MNHEY and SMNVEV (reference sequence). Trimming took 5 bases from V and 1 from J; bases not matched to a gene: 4. This CDR3 has 14 amino acids. The CDR3, as DNA: TGTGCCAGCAGTCCGGGACAGCCGAACACTGAAGCTTTCTTT. Translation: CASSPGQPNTEAFF.

The chain joins TRBV19 to TRBJ2-3; D perhaps matches TRBD2 (6 bases). Trimming shortened V by 3 bases and J by 0 bases, and 13 bases separated the two germline ends. The CDR3 extends over 16 amino acids. Looked up from germline, CDR1 is LNHDA and CDR2 is SQIVND (reference sequence). As DNA, the CDR3 is TGTGCCAGTAGTATGCGGGGACGTCCAAGCACAGATACGCAGTATTTT. Its protein product is CASSMRGRPSTDTQYF.